Sequencing of this T cell receptor beta chain was carried out in a study of blood T cell repertoires in COVID-19. About the study: In each case, the material was cDNA or gDNA derived from T cells, B-cell-depleted T cells, or PBMCs.

Germline CDR1 LNHDA, CDR2 SQIVND (reference sequence). CDR3 size: 18 residues. The V and J ends lost 3 bases and 0 bases, in that order; junction bases with no gene match: 9. TCRdb's table, derived via immunoSEQ multiplex PCR, lists solely in-frame clones and lacks some. Found here are about 250,000 clones, around nine tenths of them singletons; the top ten hold approximately 2%. Membership in each cohort depended on participant-reported clinical history. Material for sequencing was PBMCs or T cells enriched from blood (not recorded which). The sequence derives from a young woman who had recovered from COVID-19. V gene TRBV19 combines with J gene TRBJ2-7; 12 bases match TRBD2. CDR3 sequence (DNA): TGTGCCAGTAGTATTGGAACCGGACTAGCGGGGCGCTCCTACGAGCAGTACTTC. As protein: CASSIGTGLAGRSYEQYF. Together with reference TRBV19 and TRBJ2-7, the CDR3 gives the full variable domain: DGGITQSPKYLFRKEGQNVTLSCEQNLNHDAMYWYRQDPGQGLRLIYYSQIVNDFQKGDIAEGYSVSREKKESFPLTVTSAQKNPTAFYLCASSIGTGLAGRSYEQYFGPGTRLTVT.